A single sample gave rise to the 8 T cell receptor beta chains below, sequenced in a study of beta chain features in type 1 diabetes (dated by TCRdb to between 2018 and 2020). What the study reported, not specific to this receptor: A moderate but significant shortening of TCRB CDR3 length was observed in type 1 diabetes patients in all four CD4+ subsets.

The receptor library was made with the immunoSEQ multiplex PCR assay. The High Capacity cDNA Reverse Transcription Kit was used to reverse transcribe all of the isolated RNA, meaning that expressed TCRB transcripts were what got sequenced. TCRdb's version of the immuneACCESS table is confined to in-frame rearrangements and falls short of the full clone set. An unresolved V gene accounts for under half of the shortfall where checked; the remainder is of unknown origin. The sample yields some 350,000 clones; roughly 9.8% were counted once. 0.6% of the sample is in the top ten clones. No antigen has been identified for these receptors. Sequenced material: central memory CD4+ T cells from blood. These receptors came from a man younger than 45 with type 1 diabetes.

This clone was found a few times. The chain carries TRBV19 and TRBJ2-2; perhaps TRBD1 as D (6 bases). With 11 bases removed from V and 2 bases from J, the gap between germline ends came to 18 bases. This CDR3 is 15 amino acids long. Germline V gene lookup returns CDR1 LNHDA and CDR2 SQIVND (reference sequence). This chain's CDR3 is CAGRSGATNTGELFF. CDR3 nucleotides: TGTGCCGGCCGCTCAGGGGCTACTAACACCGGGGAGCTGTTTTTT.

The chain uses TRBV6-6 and TRBJ2-3; 7 bases line up with TRBD1. The CDR3 totals 14 residues. The germline V gene has CDR1 MNHNY and CDR2 SVGAGI (reference sequence). V lost 0 bases and J lost 6; bases outside the gene matches: 3. The CDR3 nucleotides read TGTGCCAGCAGTTACTCGCTCAGGGGGGATACGCAGTATTTT. It is translated as CASSYSLRGDTQYF.

The rearrangement uses TRBV7-2 and TRBJ2-1; no reliable D call. Germline CDR1 is SGHTA and CDR2 is FQGNSA. This CDR3 has 15 amino acids. Trimming stripped 5 bases from V and 8 bases from J, with 19 bases between. CDR3 amino acids: CASSRRNSPVDEQFF. DNA for the CDR3: TGTGCCAGCAGCCGAAGAAATTCCCCTGTGGATGAGCAGTTCTTC.

A remark on this clone: In the same sample, other DNA sequences code for this CDR3. The gene calls are TRBV28 and TRBJ2-5; the D is unclear. Germline V gives CDR1 MDHEN, CDR2 SYDVKM. V lost 3 bases to trimming and J lost 4 bases, with 3 bases between them. The CDR3 sequence is 11 residues long. The CDR3 coding sequence is TGTGCCAGCAGTTTGCGAGAGACCCAGTACTTC. It encodes CASSLRETQYF.

The CDR3 protein is CATSRDLGDEQFF. In DNA, the CDR3 is TGTGCCACCAGCAGAGATTTGGGAGATGAGCAGTTCTTC. This chain links TRBV15 with TRBJ2-1, with a weak D call TRBD2 (5 bases). This CDR3 is 13 amino acids long. Germline V lookup: CDR1 LNHNV, CDR2 YYDKDF (reference sequence). V was cut by 0 bases and J by 8 bases, with 8 bases left in between.

This clone was detected a few times. The chain combines TRBV5-1 with TRBJ2-2; TRBD1 might be the D (5 bases). The CDR3 totals 15 residues. CDR1 is SGHRS, CDR2 YFSETQ, per germline. Trimming left V 0 bases short and J 4 bases short, with 10 bases between. The CDR3 reads CASSLVAGITGELFF. The CDR3 DNA sequence: TGCGCCAGCAGCTTGGTAGCAGGGATCACCGGGGAGCTGTTTTTT. The full variable domain, in which reference TRBV5-1 and TRBJ2-2 provide the parts outside the CDR3, is KAGVTQTPRYLIKTRGQQVTLSCSPISGHRSVSWYQQTPGQGLQFLFEYFSETQRNKGNFPGRFSGRQFSNSRSEMNVSTLELGDSALYLCASSLVAGITGELFFGEGSRLTVL.

The V gene is TRBV7-7, the J gene TRBJ2-1, with 13 bases aligning to TRBD2. CDR1 SSHAT and CDR2 FNYEAQ come from the germline V gene (reference sequence). The J segment lost 6 bases and the V segment lost 8 bases, leaving 4 bases of the junction unmatched. The CDR3 contains 14 residues. Written as DNA, the CDR3 is TGTGCCAGCTCGGGACTAGCGGGATCCAATGAGCAGTTCTTC. It codes for CASSGLAGSNEQFF.

The V call is TRBV29-1, the J call TRBJ2-1; tentatively, D is TRBD1 (6 bases). V dropped 7 bases and J dropped 7 bases, with 17 bases sitting between them. CDR1 and CDR2 from the germline V gene are SQVTM and ANQGSEA. The CDR3 spans 13 residues. The CDR3 loop reads CSERTGSVNEQFF. CDR3 DNA: TGCAGCGAGCGAACAGGGAGTGTGAATGAGCAGTTCTTC.